The 16 T cell receptor beta chains below were found in one sample sequenced in a study of blood T cells in healthy people across ages. The use of a sample-barcoded 5' primer and a J-beta primer mix characterized a second PCR of about 7 to 12 cycles. TCRdb re-derived calls from the 5' RACE reads in MiXCR, one entry per CDR3 protein. The sample lists about 720,000 distinct CDR3 sequences, 22% occurring once. The sample taken for sequencing was blood. The receptor set was obtained from a man between 65 and 80 years old in good health.

About this clonotype: An end of the junction does not agree with germline; a read error may underlie this. V is TRBV28 and J is TRBJ2-2, with 13 bases aligning to TRBD2. This CDR3 comprises 23 residues. Germline V gene data show CDR1 as MDHEN and CDR2 as SYDVKM. The DNA of the CDR3 is TGTGCCAGCAGGCTAGGGGCCACAGGGTGGGGACTAGCGGGGCATCGGAACACCGGGGAACTGTTTTTT. This sequence encodes CASRLGATGWGLAGHRNTGELFF.

This clonotype was seen just once. At one end the junction does not follow the germline gene, possibly because of a read error. This rearrangement joins TRBV6-5 to TRBJ1-2, with no clear D. Germline V gene sequence: CDR1 MNHEY, CDR2 SVGAGI. The CDR3 runs 13 residues. This CDR3 reads CAGSYAPGYGYTF. The CDR3 DNA follows: TGTGCCGGCAGTTACGCGCCGGGGTATGGCTACACCTTC.

A few counts support this clonotype. One end of the junction fails to match germline, which may point to a read error. The V and J genes are TRBV29-1 and TRBJ2-1; a possible D gene is TRBD1 (6 bases). This CDR3 contains 11 residues. Germline V CDR1 and CDR2: SQVTM, ANQGSEA. This CDR3 is CSVPRQDLRDF. The CDR3 bases are TGCAGCGTCCCTAGACAGGACCTAAGGGATTTC.

The chain carries TRBV6-1 and TRBJ1-4, with 9 bases aligning to TRBD1. The germline V gene has CDR1 MNHNS and CDR2 SASEGT. This CDR3 has 17 residues. V lost 3 bases and J lost 3; bases outside the gene matches: 8. CDR3: CASSDVDRGAANEKLFF. The CDR3, as DNA: TGTGCCAGCAGTGACGTGGACAGGGGAGCGGCTAATGAAAAACTGTTTTTT.

This clonotype has just a few counts. The V call is TRBV20-1, the J call TRBJ1-4; D is perhaps TRBD1 (5 bases). The CDR3 is made up of 13 amino acids. The V gene lost 6 bases and the J gene lost 7 bases, with 15 bases spanning the gap. Germline CDR1 is DFQATT and CDR2 is SNEGSKA (reference sequence). DNA of the CDR3: TGCAGTGCGGTATGGGGGGGAAGTGAAAAACTGTTTTTT. This codes for CSAVWGGSEKLFF.

This clonotype came up a few times. The chain carries TRBV4-1 and TRBJ1-2; TRBD1 might be the D (5 bases). The CDR3 extends over 15 amino acids. In germline, CDR1 is MGHRA, CDR2 YSYEKL. V shed 1 base and J shed 3 bases, with 12 bases lying between them. The CDR3 loop is CASSQGEGSYYGYTF. CDR3 in DNA: TGCGCCAGCAGCCAAGGGGAGGGGTCCTACTATGGCTACACCTTC.

The chain joins TRBV20-1 to TRBJ2-7; D is perhaps TRBD1 (6 bases). This CDR3 has 14 residues. Trimming removed 4 bases from V and 0 bases from J, with 13 bases in between. From germline, CDR1 is DFQATT and CDR2 SNEGSKA (reference sequence). In DNA, the CDR3 is TGCAGTGCTAAAAACGGGACAAGCTCCTACGAGCAGTACTTC. Translating gives CSAKNGTSSYEQYF.

The table lists this clonotype with a few counts. This rearrangement joins TRBV12-3 or TRBV12-4 to TRBJ2-6, with 11 bases identical to TRBD2. This CDR3 region has 17 residues. V trimming: 8 bases; J trimming: 3 bases; junction bases outside the gene matches: 9. The CDR3 here is CASSPSGGPDGANVLTF. CDR3 coding DNA: TGTGCCAGCTCACCTAGCGGGGGGCCAGATGGGGCCAACGTCCTGACTTTC.

The chain is built from TRBV5-1 and TRBJ2-5; D remains ambiguous. With the DNA end fitting TRBJ2-7 better, the J assignment may be wrong. CDR1 is SGHRS and CDR2 is YFSETQ in the germline V gene. CDR3 size: 15 residues. CDR3 sequence (DNA): TGCGCCAGCAGCTTGGATTCGCGCCGGGTCTACGAGCAGTACTTC. Amino acids: CASSLDSRRVYEQYF.

Note on this clonotype: Mismatch with germline at one junction end may stem from a read error. The genes are TRBV5-1 and TRBJ2-5; D possibly corresponds to TRBD2 (6 bases). The end of the DNA aligns better with TRBJ2-1, so the J call may be wrong. Germline V gene sequence: CDR1 SGHRS, CDR2 YFSETQ. The CDR3 is made up of 14 amino acids. The CDR3, as DNA: TGTGCCAGCAGCTTGGCCGGGAGCAGGACCGAGCAGTTCTTC. Encoded protein: CASSLAGSRTEQFF.

This clonotype showed up just a few times. This chain uses TRBV12-3 or TRBV12-4 with TRBJ1-6; possible D gene TRBD1, 6 bases. The CDR3 consists of 14 residues. Trimming removed 5 bases at V and 8 bases at J, with 13 bases between. The CDR3 DNA reads as TGTGCCAGCAGTCCGACAGGTCGGCATTCACCCCTCCACTTT. Encoded protein: CASSPTGRHSPLHF.

This clonotype was observed a handful of times. The chain is built from TRBV19 and TRBJ2-5, with 7 bases that match TRBD1. CDR3 length: 17 residues. With V trimmed by 5 bases and J by 4 bases, 16 bases remained unmatched. Germline V gene lookup returns CDR1 LNHDA and CDR2 SQIVND (reference sequence). CDR3 in amino acids: CASSQVAGGFGGETQYF. The CDR3 region has the DNA TGTGCCAGTAGTCAAGTGGCAGGGGGATTTGGGGGAGAGACCCAGTACTTC.

The V and J genes are TRBV24-1 and TRBJ2-3; a weak D match, TRBD1 (5 bases). V lost 1 base and J 7 bases, leaving 11 bases between the germline ends. CDR3 length: 14 amino acids. Per the germline V gene, CDR1 is KGHDR and CDR2 is SFDVKD. The CDR3 sequence: CATSDFGRANTQYF. The DNA for the CDR3 is TGTGCCACCAGTGATTTTGGCAGGGCAAATACGCAGTATTTT.

The J gene is TRBJ2-7, the V gene TRBV9; D may match TRBD1 or TRBD2 (5 bases each). CDR1 is SGDLS and CDR2 is YYNGEE in the germline V gene. V was clipped by 4 bases and J by 3 bases, with 17 bases between them. The CDR3 runs to 15 residues. CDR3 in DNA: TGTGCCAGCAGCCCGTATTGGGACCGCCGCTACGAGCAGTACTTC. It yields the protein CASSPYWDRRYEQYF.

The sample holds many counts of this clonotype. The gene calls are TRBV9 and TRBJ2-7, with 8 nucleotides matching TRBD2. The CDR3 consists of 15 residues. V lost 3 bases, J lost 2 bases, and 7 bases stayed unmatched. Germline assignment: CDR1 SGDLS and CDR2 YYNGEE. The CDR3 DNA follows: TGTGCCAGCAGCGCTTCAGGACTAGCTCCCTACGAGCAGTACGTC. Its translation is CASSASGLAPYEQYV.

This clonotype was seen only a few times. The chain carries TRBV27 and TRBJ2-5; 8 bases are shared with TRBD1. Near its end, the DNA agrees better with TRBJ2-1, so the J call may be wrong. The CDR3 spans 13 residues. CDR1 is MNHEY and CDR2 is SMNVEV in the germline V gene (reference sequence). The CDR3 DNA reads as TGTGCCAGCAGGGTACAGGGGGATGGTGAGCAGTTCTTC. This encodes CASRVQGDGEQFF.